This TCR beta chain was retrieved from a study of T-cell reconstitution after alpha-beta-depleted transplantation in children. Per germline, CDR1 SGHRS and CDR2 YFSETQ. V was pared by 0 bases and J by 5 bases, with 5 bases of the junction left unmatched. The CDR3 sequence is 14 residues long. Study-wide findings and caveats: Diversity of TCRbeta at day 60 was high in some patients, arising from surviving recipient T cells and thymic progenitors. From newly produced T cells came most of the T-cell counts and diversity one year after transplant. Expanded graft clones numbering several hundred reportedly gave rise to alpha-beta T cells about two months after transplant.

Researchers prepared the TCRbeta library using unique molecular identifiers, the study reports. TCRdb redid the calling of the PCR reads with MiXCR, one entry per CDR3 protein. The sample shows about 600,000 distinct CDR3 sequences, under 25% of them seen only once. This clonotype was observed at least ten times. Its target is unknown. This receptor was obtained from a boy younger than two who had a stem cell transplant for acute myeloid leukemia, so the T cells may come from the graft donor. The source was PBMCs, mostly from graft donor cells, collected 360 days after TCRalphabeta/CD19-depleted stem cell transplant. V usage is TRBV5-1 and J usage is TRBJ2-7, with 7 bases aligning to TRBD2. Written as DNA, the CDR3 is TGCGCCAGCAGCTTGGGACGGGGGGATGACGAGCAGTACTTC. It encodes CASSLGRGDDEQYF.